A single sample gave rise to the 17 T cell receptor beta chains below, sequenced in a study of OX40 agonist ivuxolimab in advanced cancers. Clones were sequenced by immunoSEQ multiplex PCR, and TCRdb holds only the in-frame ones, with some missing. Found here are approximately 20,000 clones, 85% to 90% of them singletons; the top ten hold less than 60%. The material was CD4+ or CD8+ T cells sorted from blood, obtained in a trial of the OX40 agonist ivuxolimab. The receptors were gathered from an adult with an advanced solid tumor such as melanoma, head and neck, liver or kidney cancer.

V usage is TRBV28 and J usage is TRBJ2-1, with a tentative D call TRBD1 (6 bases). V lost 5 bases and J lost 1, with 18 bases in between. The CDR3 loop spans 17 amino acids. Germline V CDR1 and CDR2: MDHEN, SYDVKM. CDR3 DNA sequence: TGTGCCAGCAGTGCCGCTAGGGGGTTGGGTTCCTACAATGAGCAGTTCTTC. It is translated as CASSAARGLGSYNEQFF.

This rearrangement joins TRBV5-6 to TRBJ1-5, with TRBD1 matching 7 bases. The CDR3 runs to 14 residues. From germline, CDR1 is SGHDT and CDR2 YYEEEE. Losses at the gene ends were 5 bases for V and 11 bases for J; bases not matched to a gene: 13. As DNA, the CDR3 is TGTGCCAGCAGTTTAGGGCCCTCAGGGGGGGCCCAGCATTTT. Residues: CASSLGPSGGAQHF.

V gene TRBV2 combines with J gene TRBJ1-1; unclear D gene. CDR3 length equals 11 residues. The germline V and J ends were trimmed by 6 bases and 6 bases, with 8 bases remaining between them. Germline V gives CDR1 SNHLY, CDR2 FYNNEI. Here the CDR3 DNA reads TGTGCCAGCAGGGACGGCTCTGAAGCTTTCTTT. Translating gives CASRDGSEAFF. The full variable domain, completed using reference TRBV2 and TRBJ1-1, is EPEVTQTPSHQVTQMGQEVILRCVPISNHLYFYWYRQILGQKVEFLVSFYNNEISEKSEIFDDQFSVERPDGSNFTLKIRSTKLEDSAMYFCASRDGSEAFFGQGTRLTVV.

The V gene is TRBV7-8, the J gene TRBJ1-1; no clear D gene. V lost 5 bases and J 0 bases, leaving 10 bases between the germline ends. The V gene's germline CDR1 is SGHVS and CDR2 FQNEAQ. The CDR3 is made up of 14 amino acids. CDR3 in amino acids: CASSADILNTEAFF. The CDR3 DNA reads TGTGCCAGCAGCGCTGACATTCTGAACACTGAAGCTTTCTTT. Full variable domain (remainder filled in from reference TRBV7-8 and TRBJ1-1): GAGVSQSPRYKVAKRGQDVALRCDPISGHVSLFWYQQALGQGPEFLTYFQNEAQLDKSGLPSDRFFAERPEGSVSTLKIQRTQQEDSAVYLCASSADILNTEAFFGQGTRLTVV.

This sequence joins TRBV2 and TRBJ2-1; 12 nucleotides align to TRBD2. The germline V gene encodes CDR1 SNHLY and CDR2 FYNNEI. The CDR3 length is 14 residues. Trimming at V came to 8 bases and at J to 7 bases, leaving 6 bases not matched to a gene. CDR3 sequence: CASDSGLAGNEQFF. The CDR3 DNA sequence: TGTGCCAGCGACTCGGGACTAGCGGGTAATGAGCAGTTCTTC.

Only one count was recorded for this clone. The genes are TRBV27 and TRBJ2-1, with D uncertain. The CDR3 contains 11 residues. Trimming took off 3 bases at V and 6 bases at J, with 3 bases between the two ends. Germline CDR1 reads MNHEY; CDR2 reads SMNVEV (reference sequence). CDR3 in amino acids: CASSFLNEQFF. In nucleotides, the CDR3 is TGTGCCAGCAGTTTCCTCAATGAGCAGTTCTTC.

In DNA, the CDR3 is TGTGCCAGCAGCCCCCTGGATGAGCAGTTCTTC. Protein product: CASSPLDEQFF. This chain connects TRBV7-9 to TRBJ2-1; D gene ambiguous. V was pared by 5 bases and J by 8 bases, with 7 bases between. Germline V CDR1 and CDR2: SEHNR, FQNEAQ (reference sequence). The CDR3 covers 11 residues.

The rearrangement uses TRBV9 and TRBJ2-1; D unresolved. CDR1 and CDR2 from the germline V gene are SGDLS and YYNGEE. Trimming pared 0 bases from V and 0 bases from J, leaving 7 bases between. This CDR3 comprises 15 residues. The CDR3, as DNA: TGTGCCAGCAGCGTAGGGTTAAGCTCCTACAATGAGCAGTTCTTC. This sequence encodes CASSVGLSSYNEQFF.

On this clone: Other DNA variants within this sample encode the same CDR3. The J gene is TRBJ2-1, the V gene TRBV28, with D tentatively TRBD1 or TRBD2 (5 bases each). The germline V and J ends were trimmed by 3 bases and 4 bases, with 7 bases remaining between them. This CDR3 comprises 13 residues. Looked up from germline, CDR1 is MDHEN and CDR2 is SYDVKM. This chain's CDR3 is CASSFGGYNEQFF. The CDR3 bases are TGTGCCAGCAGTTTTGGGGGTTACAATGAGCAGTTCTTC. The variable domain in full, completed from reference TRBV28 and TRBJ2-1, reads DVKVTQSSRYLVKRTGEKVFLECVQDMDHENMFWYRQDPGLGLRLIYFSYDVKMKEKGDIPEGYSVSREKKERFSLILESASTNQTSMYLCASSFGGYNEQFFGPGTRLTVL.

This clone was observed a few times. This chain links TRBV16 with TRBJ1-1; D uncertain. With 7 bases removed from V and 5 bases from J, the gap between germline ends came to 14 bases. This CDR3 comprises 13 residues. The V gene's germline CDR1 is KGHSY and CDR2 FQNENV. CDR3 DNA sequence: TGTGCCAGCACCTTCCGGGCGGCTACTGAAGCTTTCTTT. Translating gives CASTFRAATEAFF.

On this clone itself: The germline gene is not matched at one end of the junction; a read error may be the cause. The CDR3 region is CASNQDYGGQGRLETQYF. In DNA form, the CDR3 reads TGCGCCAGCAACCAAGATTATGGAGGACAGGGCAGGTTGGAGACCCAGTACTTC. The rearrangement links TRBV4-3 to TRBJ2-5, with 8 bases fitting TRBD1. The CDR3 contains 18 residues. The V gene's germline CDR1 is LGHNA and CDR2 YSLEER.

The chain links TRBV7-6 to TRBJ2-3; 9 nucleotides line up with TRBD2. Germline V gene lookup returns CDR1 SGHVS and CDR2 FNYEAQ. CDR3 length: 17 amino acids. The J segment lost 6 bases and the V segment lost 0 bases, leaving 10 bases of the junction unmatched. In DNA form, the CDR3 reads TGTGCCAGCAGCTTAGCAGATCCGACTAGCGGCTCCGATACGCAGTATTTT. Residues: CASSLADPTSGSDTQYF.

The CDR3 protein is CASSGSNTEAFF. The CDR3 region has the DNA TGTGCCAGCAGCGGTTCGAACACTGAAGCTTTCTTT. The chain has TRBV13 and TRBJ1-1; no reliable D call. Germline V CDR1 and CDR2: PRHDT, FYEKMQ (reference sequence). CDR3 length: 12 amino acids. V was clipped by 5 bases and J by 1 base, with 5 bases between them.

CDR3 DNA sequence: TGTGCCAGCAGCTTAGTGGTTTTCACTGAAGCTTTCTTT. Its translation is CASSLVVFTEAFF. This chain connects TRBV7-9 to TRBJ1-1, with D unresolved. CDR1 is SEHNR and CDR2 is FQNEAQ in the germline V gene (reference sequence). V dropped 1 base and J dropped 4 bases, with 7 bases sitting between them. The CDR3 covers 13 residues.

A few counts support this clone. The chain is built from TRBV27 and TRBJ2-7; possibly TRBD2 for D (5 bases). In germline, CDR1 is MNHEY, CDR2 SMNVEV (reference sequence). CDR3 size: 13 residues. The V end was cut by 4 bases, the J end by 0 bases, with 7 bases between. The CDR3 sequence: CASSYGDSYEQYF. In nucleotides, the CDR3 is TGTGCCAGCAGTTACGGGGACTCCTACGAGCAGTACTTC.

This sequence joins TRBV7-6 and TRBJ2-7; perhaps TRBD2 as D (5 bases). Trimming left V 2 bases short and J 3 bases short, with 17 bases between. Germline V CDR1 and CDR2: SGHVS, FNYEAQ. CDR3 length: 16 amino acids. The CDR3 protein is CASSLKGSDAHYEQYF. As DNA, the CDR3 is TGTGCCAGCAGCTTAAAAGGTAGCGATGCCCACTACGAGCAGTACTTC. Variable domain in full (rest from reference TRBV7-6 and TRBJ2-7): GAGVSQSPRYKVTKRGQDVALRCDPISGHVSLYWYRQALGQGPEFLTYFNYEAQQDKSGLPNDRFSAERPEGSISTLTIQRTEQRDSAMYRCASSLKGSDAHYEQYFGPGTRLTVT.

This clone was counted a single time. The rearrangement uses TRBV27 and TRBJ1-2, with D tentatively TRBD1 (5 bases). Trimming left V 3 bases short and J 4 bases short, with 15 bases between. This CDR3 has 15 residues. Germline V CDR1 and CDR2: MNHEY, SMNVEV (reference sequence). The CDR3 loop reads CASSFAGPDSYGYTF. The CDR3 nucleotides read TGTGCCAGCAGTTTTGCAGGGCCGGATAGCTATGGCTACACCTTC.